The clone carrying this T cell receptor beta chain has just a few counts. With survey level as its setting, the immunoSEQ assay was v3.0. Method: immunoSEQ multiplex PCR; TCRdb's copy keeps in-frame clones and lacks some. The sample lists about 14,000 clones, about 82% seen once, with 16% in the top ten. The data derive from a study of long-term antiretroviral therapy in people with HIV. The CDR3 runs to 13 residues. J was trimmed by 9 bases and V by 0 bases; bases with no gene match: 4. The germline CDR1 and CDR2 sequences are SEHNR and FQNEAQ (reference sequence). The sequence was collected from a woman aged 40 to 55 with HIV. The genes are TRBV7-9 and TRBJ1-2; 7 nucleotides align to TRBD1. This sample comprised unsorted PBMCs, obtained 1.8 years before starting antiretroviral therapy. CDR3: CASSLARQGSYTF. CDR3 nucleotide sequence: TGTGCCAGCAGCTTAGCGCGACAGGGAAGCTACACCTTC. Full variable domain (missing parts from reference TRBV7-9 and TRBJ1-2): DTGVSQNPRHKITKRGQNVTFRCDPISEHNRLYWYRQTLGQGPEFLTYFQNEAQLEKSRLLSDRFSAERPKGSFSTLEIQRTEQGDSAMYLCASSLARQGSYTFGSGTRLTVV.